This T cell receptor (beta chain) was sequenced for a study of T cells in Graves' hyperthyroidism and ophthalmopathy. Looking at the study overall: Peripheral blood was obtained at initial diagnosis, preceding any treatment.

RNA transcripts provided the source from which TCR beta CDR3 regions were amplified. Carried out on the TCR CDR3, a first-round RT-PCR used the HTBI primer set. MiXCR, applied by TCRdb to the multiplex PCR reads, yields one record per CDR3 protein. In the table there are a few hundred thousand distinct CDR3 sequences, under 15% of which are singletons. Trimming left V 2 bases short and J 8 bases short, with 15 bases between. Germline V lookup: CDR1 GTSNPN, CDR2 SVGIG (reference sequence). The CDR3 length is 14 residues. An absence of ophthalmopathy progression within 18 months meant stable Graves' hyperthyroidism. Diagnoses were made from clinical symptoms, serum measures (thyroxine and TRAb), thyroid ultrasound and orbital computed tomography. This clonotype came up many times.

Input material: blood. This TCR derives from a young woman with Graves' hyperthyroidism. This rearrangement joins TRBV30 to TRBJ1-4, with D unclear. As DNA, the CDR3 is TGTGCCTGGAGTTATAGGCAGGATCGGGAAAAACTGTTTTTT. Residues: CAWSYRQDREKLFF.